This TCR beta chain was recorded in a study of T cell clonotyping in hematopoietic cell transplantation. Deletions cut 2 bases from V and 0 bases from J, with 8 bases between. CDR3 size: 15 residues. CDR1 and CDR2 from the germline V gene are MNHNS and SASEGT. Using immunoSEQ multiplex PCR, the repertoire was profiled, and TCRdb retains in-frame clones only, with some absent. The table includes just under 1,500 clones, about 67% detected once. The chain links TRBV6-1 to TRBJ1-5, with D hard to call. The sequence was collected from a female patient over 55 who had an allogeneic stem cell transplant, so the T cells may come from the graft donor. Some clones in this sample may be carry-over from other donors' samples. The sequences come from peripheral blood mononuclear cells, collected 100 days after allogeneic stem cell transplant. CDR3 DNA sequence: TGTGCCAGCAGTGAACCGAGCTTTAGCAATCAGCCCCAGCATTTT. It yields the protein CASSEPSFSNQPQHF.